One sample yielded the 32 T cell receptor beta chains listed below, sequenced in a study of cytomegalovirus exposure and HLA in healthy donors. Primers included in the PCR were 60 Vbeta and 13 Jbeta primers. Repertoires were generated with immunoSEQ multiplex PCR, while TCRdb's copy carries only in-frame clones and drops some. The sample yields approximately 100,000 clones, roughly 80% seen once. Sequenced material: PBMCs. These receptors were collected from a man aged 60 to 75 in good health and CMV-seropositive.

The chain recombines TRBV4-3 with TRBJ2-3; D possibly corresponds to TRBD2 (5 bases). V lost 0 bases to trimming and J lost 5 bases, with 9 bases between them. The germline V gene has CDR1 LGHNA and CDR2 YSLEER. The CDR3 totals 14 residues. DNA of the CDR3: TGCGCCAGCAGCCAAGATTTAGGGAGAGATACGCAGTATTTT. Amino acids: CASSQDLGRDTQYF.

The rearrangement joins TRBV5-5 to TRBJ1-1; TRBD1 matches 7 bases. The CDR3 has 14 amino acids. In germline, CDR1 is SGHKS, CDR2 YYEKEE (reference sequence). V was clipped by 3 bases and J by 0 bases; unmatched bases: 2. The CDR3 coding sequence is TGTGCCAGCAGCTCGACAGGGATGAACACTGAAGCTTTCTTT. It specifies CASSSTGMNTEAFF.

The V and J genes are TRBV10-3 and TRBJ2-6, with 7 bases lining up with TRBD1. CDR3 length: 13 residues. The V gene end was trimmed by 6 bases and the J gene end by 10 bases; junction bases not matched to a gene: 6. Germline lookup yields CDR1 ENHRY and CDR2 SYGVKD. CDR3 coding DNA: TGTGCCATCAGGGGGACAGAAGTAAACGTCCTGACTTTC. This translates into CAIRGTEVNVLTF.

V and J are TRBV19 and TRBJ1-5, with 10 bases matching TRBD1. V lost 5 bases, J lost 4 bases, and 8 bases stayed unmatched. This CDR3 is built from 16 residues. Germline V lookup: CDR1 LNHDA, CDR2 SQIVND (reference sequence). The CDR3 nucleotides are TGTGCCAGTAGTCCGACCGGGACAGGGGCAAATCAGCCCCAGCATTTT. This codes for CASSPTGTGANQPQHF.

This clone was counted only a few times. The DNA of the CDR3 is TGTGCCAGCAGCTTGGGACAGGGTTTAGCCTATGGCTACACCTTC. It yields the protein CASSLGQGLAYGYTF. The chain combines TRBV5-4 with TRBJ1-2, with 7 bases aligning to TRBD1. The CDR3 is made up of 15 amino acids. The V segment lost 0 bases and the J segment 4 bases; nucleotides outside the gene matches: 6. The V gene's germline CDR1 is SGHNT and CDR2 YYREEE (reference sequence). Supplemented by reference TRBV5-4 and TRBJ1-2, the full variable domain reads ETGVTQSPTHLIKTRGQQVTLRCSSQSGHNTVSWYQQALGQGPQFIFQYYREEENGRGNFPPRFSGLQFPNYSSELNVNALELDDSALYLCASSLGQGLAYGYTFGSGTRLTVV.

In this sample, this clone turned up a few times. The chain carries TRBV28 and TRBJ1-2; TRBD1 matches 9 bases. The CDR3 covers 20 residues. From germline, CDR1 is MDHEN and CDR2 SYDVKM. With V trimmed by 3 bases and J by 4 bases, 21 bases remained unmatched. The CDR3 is CASSFRALGQGMGHAYGYTF. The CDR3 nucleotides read TGTGCCAGCAGTTTTCGGGCCTTAGGACAGGGGATGGGTCATGCCTATGGCTACACCTTC.

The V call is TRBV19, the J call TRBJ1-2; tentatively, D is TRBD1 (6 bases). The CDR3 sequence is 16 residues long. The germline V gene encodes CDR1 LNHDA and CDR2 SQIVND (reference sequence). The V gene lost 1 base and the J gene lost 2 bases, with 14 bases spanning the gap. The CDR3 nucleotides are TGTGCCAGTAGTATAGCTACCCGGGACAACAACTATGGCTACACCTTC. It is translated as CASSIATRDNNYGYTF.

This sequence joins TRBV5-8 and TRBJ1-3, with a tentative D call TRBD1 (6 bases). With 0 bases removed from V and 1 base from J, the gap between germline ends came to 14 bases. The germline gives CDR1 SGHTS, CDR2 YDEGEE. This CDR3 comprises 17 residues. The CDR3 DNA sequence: TGTGCCAGCAGCTTGGGCAGGGGAAGGTGGTCTGGAAACACCATATATTTT. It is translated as CASSLGRGRWSGNTIYF.

CDR3 loop: CSVGDTQGSYEQYF. DNA for the CDR3: TGCAGCGTTGGGGATACACAGGGATCCTACGAGCAGTACTTC. J is TRBJ2-7 and V is TRBV29-1; a possible D gene is TRBD1 (6 bases). The CDR3 extends over 14 amino acids. Germline loops: CDR1 SQVTM, CDR2 ANQGSEA. Trimming pared 4 bases from V and 1 base from J, leaving 14 bases between.

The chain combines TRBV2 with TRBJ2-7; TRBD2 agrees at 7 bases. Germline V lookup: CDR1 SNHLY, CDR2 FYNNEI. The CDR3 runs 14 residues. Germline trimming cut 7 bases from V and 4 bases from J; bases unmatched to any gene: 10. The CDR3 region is CASNVGGGGYEQYF. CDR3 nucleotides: TGTGCCAGCAACGTGGGGGGGGGTGGGTACGAGCAGTACTTC.

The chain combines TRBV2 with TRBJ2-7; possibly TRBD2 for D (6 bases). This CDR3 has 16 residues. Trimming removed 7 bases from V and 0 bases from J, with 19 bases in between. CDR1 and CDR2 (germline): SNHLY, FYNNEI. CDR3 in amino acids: CASTQPLGRSSYEQYF. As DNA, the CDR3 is TGTGCCAGCACCCAACCTCTCGGGAGAAGCTCCTACGAGCAGTACTTC.

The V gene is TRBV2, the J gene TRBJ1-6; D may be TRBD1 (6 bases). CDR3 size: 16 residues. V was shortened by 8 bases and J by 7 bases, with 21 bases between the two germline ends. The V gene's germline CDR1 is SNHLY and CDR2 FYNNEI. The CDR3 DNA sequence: TGTGCCAGCGTGGGGGCTATATCCTCCCGGAATTCACCCCTCCACTTT. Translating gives CASVGAISSRNSPLHF.

CDR3 sequence reads: CASSEIQETQYF. The CDR3 nucleotides are TGTGCCAGCAGTGAAATACAAGAGACCCAGTACTTC. This sequence joins TRBV25-1 and TRBJ2-5; D is unclear. CDR3 size: 12 residues. From germline, CDR1 is MGHDK and CDR2 SYGVNS. Trimming removed 2 bases from V and 2 bases from J, with 3 bases in between.

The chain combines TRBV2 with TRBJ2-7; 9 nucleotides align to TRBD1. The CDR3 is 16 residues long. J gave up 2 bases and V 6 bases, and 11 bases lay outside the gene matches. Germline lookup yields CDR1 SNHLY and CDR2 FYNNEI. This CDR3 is CASSSGTGIPAYEQYF. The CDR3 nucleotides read TGTGCCAGCAGCTCCGGGACAGGGATTCCCGCCTACGAGCAGTACTTC.

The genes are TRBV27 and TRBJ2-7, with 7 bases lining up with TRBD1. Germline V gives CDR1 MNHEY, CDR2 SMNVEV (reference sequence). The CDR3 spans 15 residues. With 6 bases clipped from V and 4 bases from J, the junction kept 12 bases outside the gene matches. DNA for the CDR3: TGTGCCAGCAGCCTCCGACAGGGCTTCGCGTACGAGCAGTACTTC. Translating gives CASSLRQGFAYEQYF.

CDR3: CASSAQQGAPHGYTF. In DNA, the CDR3 is TGTGCCAGCAGCGCCCAACAGGGGGCGCCCCATGGCTACACCTTC. The chain recombines TRBV7-2 with TRBJ1-2, with 9 bases matching TRBD1. This CDR3 comprises 15 residues. Germline V gives CDR1 SGHTA, CDR2 FQGNSA. Trimming cost V 5 bases and J 6 bases; bases outside gene matches: 10.

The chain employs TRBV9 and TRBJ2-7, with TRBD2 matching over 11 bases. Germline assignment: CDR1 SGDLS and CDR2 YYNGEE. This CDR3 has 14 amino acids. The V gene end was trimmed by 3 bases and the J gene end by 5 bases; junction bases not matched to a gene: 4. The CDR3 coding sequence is TGTGCCAGCAGCGATAGCGGGGGGGACCACGAGCAGTACTTC. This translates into CASSDSGGDHEQYF.

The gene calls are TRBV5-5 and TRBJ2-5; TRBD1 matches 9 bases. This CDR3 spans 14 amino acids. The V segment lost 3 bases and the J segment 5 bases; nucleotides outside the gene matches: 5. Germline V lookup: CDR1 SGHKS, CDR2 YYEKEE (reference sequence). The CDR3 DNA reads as TGTGCCAGCAGCTGGAGGACAGGGGACGAGACCCAGTACTTC. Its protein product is CASSWRTGDETQYF.

In DNA, the CDR3 is TGTGCCAGCTCACTCCGGACTAGCGGGGTCTACGAGCAGTACTTC. This translates into CASSLRTSGVYEQYF. V gene TRBV18 combines with J gene TRBJ2-7, with TRBD2 matching over 12 bases. CDR1 KGHSH and CDR2 LQKENI come from the germline V gene. This CDR3 has 15 amino acids. Trimming at V came to 4 bases and at J to 3 bases, leaving 4 bases not matched to a gene. The whole variable domain, filled in from reference TRBV18 and TRBJ2-7, reads NAGVMQNPRHLVRRRGQEARLRCSPMKGHSHVYWYRQLPEEGLKFMVYLQKENIIDESGMPKERFSAEFPKEGPSILRIQQVVRGDSAAYFCASSLRTSGVYEQYFGPGTRLTVT.

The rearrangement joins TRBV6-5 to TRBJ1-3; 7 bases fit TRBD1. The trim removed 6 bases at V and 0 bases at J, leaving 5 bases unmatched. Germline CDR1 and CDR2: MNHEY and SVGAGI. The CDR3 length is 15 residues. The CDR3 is CASRRGLHSGNTIYF. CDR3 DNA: TGTGCCAGCAGGAGGGGGCTTCACTCTGGAAACACCATATATTTT.

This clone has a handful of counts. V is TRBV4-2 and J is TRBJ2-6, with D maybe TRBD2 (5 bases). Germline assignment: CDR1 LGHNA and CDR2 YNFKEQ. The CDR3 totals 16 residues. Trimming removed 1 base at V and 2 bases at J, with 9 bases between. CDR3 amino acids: CASSQGRRAGANVLTF. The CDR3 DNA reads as TGTGCCAGCAGCCAAGGTCGGCGGGCTGGGGCCAACGTCCTGACTTTC.

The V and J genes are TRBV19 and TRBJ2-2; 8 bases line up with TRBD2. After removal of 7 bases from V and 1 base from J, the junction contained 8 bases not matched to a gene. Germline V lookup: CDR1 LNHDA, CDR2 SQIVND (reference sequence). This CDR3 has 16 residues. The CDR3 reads CASTLRGGRNTGELFF. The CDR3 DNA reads TGTGCCAGTACCCTTCGCGGGGGGAGGAACACCGGGGAGCTGTTTTTT.

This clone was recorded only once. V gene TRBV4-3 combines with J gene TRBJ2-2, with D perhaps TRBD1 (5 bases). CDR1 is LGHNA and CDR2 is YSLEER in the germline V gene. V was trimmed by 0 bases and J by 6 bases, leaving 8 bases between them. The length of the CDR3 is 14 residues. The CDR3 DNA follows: TGCGCCAGCAGCCAAGAAGCCAGGGCCGGGGAGCTGTTTTTT. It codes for CASSQEARAGELFF.

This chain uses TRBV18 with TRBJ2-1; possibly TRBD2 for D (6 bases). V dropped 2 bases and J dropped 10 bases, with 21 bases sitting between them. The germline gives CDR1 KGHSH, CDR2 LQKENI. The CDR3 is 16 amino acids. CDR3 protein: CASSPGRITSGGEQFF. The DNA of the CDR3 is TGTGCCAGCTCACCAGGCAGGATCACCTCAGGAGGGGAGCAGTTCTTC. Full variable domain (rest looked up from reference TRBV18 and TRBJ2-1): NAGVMQNPRHLVRRRGQEARLRCSPMKGHSHVYWYRQLPEEGLKFMVYLQKENIIDESGMPKERFSAEFPKEGPSILRIQQVVRGDSAAYFCASSPGRITSGGEQFFGPGTRLTVL.

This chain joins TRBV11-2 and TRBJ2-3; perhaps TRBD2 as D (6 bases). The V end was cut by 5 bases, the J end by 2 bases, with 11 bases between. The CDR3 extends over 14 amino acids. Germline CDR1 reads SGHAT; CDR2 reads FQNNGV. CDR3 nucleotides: TGTGCCAGCAGCCGGGACTTAAACACAGATACGCAGTATTTT. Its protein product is CASSRDLNTDTQYF. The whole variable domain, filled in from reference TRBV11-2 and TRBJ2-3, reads EAGVAQSPRYKIIEKRQSVAFWCNPISGHATLYWYQQILGQGPKLLIQFQNNGVVDDSQLPKDRFSAERLKGVDSTLKIQPAKLEDSAVYLCASSRDLNTDTQYFGPGTRLTVL.

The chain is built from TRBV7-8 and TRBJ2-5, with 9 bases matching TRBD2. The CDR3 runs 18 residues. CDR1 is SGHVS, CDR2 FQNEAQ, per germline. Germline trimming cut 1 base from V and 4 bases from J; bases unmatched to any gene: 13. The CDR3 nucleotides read TGTGCCAGCAGCTTAGGACGGCTCGCGGGAGGGGTGAGAGAGACCCAGTACTTC. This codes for CASSLGRLAGGVRETQYF.

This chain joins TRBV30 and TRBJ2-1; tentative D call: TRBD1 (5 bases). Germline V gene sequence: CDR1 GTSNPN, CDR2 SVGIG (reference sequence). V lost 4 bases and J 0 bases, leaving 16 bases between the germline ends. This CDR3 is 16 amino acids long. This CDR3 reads CAWNFQGDPSYNEQFF. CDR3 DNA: TGTGCCTGGAACTTTCAGGGTGACCCCTCCTACAATGAGCAGTTCTTC. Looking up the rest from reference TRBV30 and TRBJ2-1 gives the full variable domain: SQTIHQWPATLVQPVGSPLSLECTVEGTSNPNLYWYRQAAGRGLQLLFYSVGIGQISSEVPQNLSASRPQDRQFILSSKKLLLSDSGFYLCAWNFQGDPSYNEQFFGPGTRLTVL.

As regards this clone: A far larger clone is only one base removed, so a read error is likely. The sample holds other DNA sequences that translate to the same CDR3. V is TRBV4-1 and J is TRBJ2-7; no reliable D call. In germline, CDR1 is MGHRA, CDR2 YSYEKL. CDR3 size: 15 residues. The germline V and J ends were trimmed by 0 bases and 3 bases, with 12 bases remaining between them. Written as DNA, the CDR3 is TGCGCCAGCAGCCAAGAAATGGAGTCCTTCTACGAGCAGTACTTC. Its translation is CASSQEMESFYEQYF.

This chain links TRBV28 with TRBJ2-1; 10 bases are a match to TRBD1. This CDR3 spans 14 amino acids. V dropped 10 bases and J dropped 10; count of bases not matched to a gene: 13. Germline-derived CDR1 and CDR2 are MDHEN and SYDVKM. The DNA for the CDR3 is TGTGCCACCGGTGGGGACAGGGGCCTTTGGGAGCAGTTCTTC. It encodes CATGGDRGLWEQFF.

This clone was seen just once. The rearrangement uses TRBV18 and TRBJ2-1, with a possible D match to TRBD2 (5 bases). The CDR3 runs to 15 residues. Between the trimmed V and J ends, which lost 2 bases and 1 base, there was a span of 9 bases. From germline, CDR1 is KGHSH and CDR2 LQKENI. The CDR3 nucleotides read TGTGCCAGCTCACCAGCGACTAAGTCCTACAATGAGCAGTTCTTC. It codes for CASSPATKSYNEQFF.

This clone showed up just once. The CDR3 protein is CASSHRDRTGSNQPQHF. CDR3 DNA sequence: TGTGCCAGCAGCCACCGGGACAGGACGGGGAGCAATCAGCCCCAGCATTTT. The rearrangement joins TRBV21-1 to TRBJ1-5; the table names TRBD1, a call not compared with the DNA. TRBV21-1 is described as a pseudogene. This CDR3 comprises 17 residues.

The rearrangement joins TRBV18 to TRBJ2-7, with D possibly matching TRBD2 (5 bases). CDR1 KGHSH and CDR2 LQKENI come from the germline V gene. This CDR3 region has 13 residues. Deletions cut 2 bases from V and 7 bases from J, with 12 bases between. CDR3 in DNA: TGTGCCAGCTCACCAGGCTCAACGGGGGAGCAGTACTTC. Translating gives CASSPGSTGEQYF. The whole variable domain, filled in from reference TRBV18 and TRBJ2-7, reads NAGVMQNPRHLVRRRGQEARLRCSPMKGHSHVYWYRQLPEEGLKFMVYLQKENIIDESGMPKERFSAEFPKEGPSILRIQQVVRGDSAAYFCASSPGSTGEQYFGPGTRLTVT.